Sequencing of this T cell receptor beta chain was carried out in a study of Tregs in tolerant kidney transplant recipients. Study at large: Antibodies separated recipient from donor cells. Study-level results: Activated donor B cell expansion appeared to reveal the most relevant donor-specific TCRbeta repertoire.

The CDR3 has 16 amino acids. Germline CDR1 SGHRS, CDR2 YFSETQ. V was clipped by 4 bases and J by 4 bases; unmatched bases: 8. The assay was immunoSEQ multiplex PCR, and TCRdb's table has in-frame clones only and misses some. The data show 25,000 to 35,000 clones, 70% to 85% seen once. This clone was observed a handful of times. The antigen is not known. The rearrangement uses TRBV5-1 and TRBJ2-1, with 10 positions matching TRBD2. This sequence originates from a human donor in good health. The specimen sequenced was Tregs from blood cultured with allogeneic cells. Here the CDR3 DNA reads TGCGCCAGCAGCCGGAGAAAAGCGGGAGGGTACAATGAGCAGTTCTTC. Translated: CASSRRKAGGYNEQFF.